This T cell receptor (beta chain) was identified during a study of T cell responses to AZD1222 COVID-19 vaccine. General study findings and limits: Donors were chiefly white British, with a greater number of females, and clonal diversity was perhaps underestimated. Repertoires in all cases were sampled only once the peak T cell response had passed. Just 5 to 7 AZD1222 recipients were seropositive at baseline.

From germline, CDR1 is MDHEN and CDR2 SYDVKM. Losses at the gene ends were 2 bases for V and 4 bases for J; bases not matched to a gene: 1. CDR3 size: 15 residues. The protocol was immunoSEQ multiplex PCR, while the TCRdb copy is restricted to in-frame clones and leaves out a portion. The sample contains under 120,000 clones, 87% of which appear only once. A remark on this clone: Its target is unknown.

This receptor was obtained from an adult who received the AZD1222 COVID-19 vaccine. The chain uses TRBV28 and TRBJ2-1; the match to TRBD2 covers 11 bases. Sample: peripheral blood, taken 28 days after the second AZD1222 dose. The CDR3 DNA reads as TGTGCCAGCAGTTTAACTAGCGGGGGATACAATGAGCAGTTCTTC. The encoded protein is CASSLTSGGYNEQFF.